Detailed here is one TCR beta chain. What it binds is unknown. TCRdb itself ran the 5' RACE reads through MiXCR, one entry per CDR3 protein. Altogether 450,000 or so distinct CDR3 sequences are present, 15% to 20% being singletons, with the ten largest covering 12%. This sample stems from a study of identical twins. Study-level results: Conclusions rested on cross-sectional statistics rather than following the same donors.

This CDR3 has 15 amino acids. CDR1 is SGHDT, CDR2 YYEEEE, per germline. V lost 1 base and J lost 2, with 11 bases in between. The origin of this receptor is a man aged 50 to 60 in good health. What was sequenced was naive T cells sorted from blood. The chain couples TRBV5-6 to TRBJ2-3; D is possibly TRBD1 (5 bases). The CDR3 coding sequence is TGTGCCAGCAGCTTGACAGGAATAGTCACAGATACGCAGTATTTT. Translating gives CASSLTGIVTDTQYF.